This T cell receptor beta chain was sequenced for a study of blood T cell repertoires in COVID-19 (dated by TCRdb to 2020 to 2021). Study-level background: Samples from collaborators originated in the United States, Italy and Spain and spanned both the acute and convalescent phases of COVID-19. The material from the prospective study consisted of cDNA or gDNA derived from T cells, B-cell-depleted T cells, or PBMCs. Deeply sampled blood TCRbeta repertoires from subjects exposed to, actively infected with, or recovered from COVID-19 were included in the dataset. The repertoires were released in a freely available public database meant as a resource for research on the immune response to SARS-CoV-2. Samples came from the ongoing ImmuneRACE study (first 160 participants) plus 1,254 subjects from 6 global collaborators. A de-identified subject ID, COVID-19 status, age in years and sex were almost always included in the sample metadata. HLA class I and class II types, where available, came from metadata supplied by the sample provider rather than from assay-based typing.

One collaborating source in Seattle enrolled patients during active infection and followed them longitudinally through the course of disease. The collaborating institutions used their own protocols to collect whole blood in K2EDTA tubes. Collaborator samples were shipped for TCRbeta analysis as frozen whole blood, isolated PBMCs, or DNA extracted from either sample type. As concerns this clone: No cognate antigen has been identified for it. Per-base qualities were not stored, and no clone one base away is much larger.

What the authors observed across the whole study: How much clinical and demographic metadata was included differed by source and by participant, and the metadata was provided uncurated.

V lost 6 bases and J lost 4 bases; the stretch between them is 13 bases long. CDR3 length: 13 amino acids, cysteine to phenylalanine. CDR3 DNA only is kept here, 39 bases in frame from base 1. In the germline V gene, CDR1 corresponds to SGHRS and CDR2 to YFSETQ. TCRbeta CDR3 regions were amplified from genomic DNA by means of the immunoSEQ Assay, a bias-controlled multiplex PCR. On the study's bioinformatics: The number of nucleated cells in each sample was estimated from the amplification of reference gene primers within the assay. To quantify the absolute abundance of each unique TCRbeta CDR3 rearrangement, sequence reads were collapsed and filtered. For each sample, productive Simpson clonality was calculated as the square root of Simpson's diversity index across productive rearrangements. TCRdb limited this immuneACCESS table to in-frame rearrangements with V and J called. A share of clones is missing; checked studies link under half to unresolved V genes, and the rest is unexplained. The V and J calls and clone size were taken over from that table, and D and trimming were inferred from the DNA. The sample yields some 360,000 clones; approximately 90% were counted once. The ten largest clones represent approximately 4.1% of the sample.

The specimen sequenced was peripheral blood. This sequence originates from an older woman with COVID-19, enrolled during active disease. Here the chain combines TRBV5-1 and TRBJ1-2; D gene: possibly TRBD1, on 6 matching bases. The DNA sequence is as follows: TGCGCCAGCACCCTCGACAGGATCTATGGCTACACCTTC. It encodes CASTLDRIYGYTF.